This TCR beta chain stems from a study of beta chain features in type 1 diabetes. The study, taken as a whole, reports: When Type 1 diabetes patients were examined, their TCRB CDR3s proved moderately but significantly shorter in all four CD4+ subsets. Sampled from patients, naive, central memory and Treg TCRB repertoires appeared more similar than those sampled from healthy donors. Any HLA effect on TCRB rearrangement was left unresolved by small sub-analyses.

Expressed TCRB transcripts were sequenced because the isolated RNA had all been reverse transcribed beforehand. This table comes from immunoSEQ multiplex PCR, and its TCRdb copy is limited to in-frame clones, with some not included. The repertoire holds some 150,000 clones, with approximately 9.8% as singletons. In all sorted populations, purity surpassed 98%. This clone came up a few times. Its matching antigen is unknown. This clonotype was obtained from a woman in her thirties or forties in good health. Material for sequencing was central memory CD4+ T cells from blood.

CDR3 sequence: CASSQGVETEAFF. DNA of the CDR3: TGTGCCAGCTCACAAGGGGTAGAAACTGAAGCTTTCTTT. This chain uses TRBV18 with TRBJ1-1; D possibly corresponds to TRBD1 (5 bases). Trimming left V 4 bases short and J 5 bases short, with 11 bases between. The germline V gene has CDR1 KGHSH and CDR2 LQKENI. The CDR3 has 13 amino acids.